This T cell receptor beta chain emerged from a study of early T cells in non-severe SARS-CoV-2 infection. This clonotype was seen repeatedly, ten times or more. J gave up 6 bases and V 1 base, and 11 bases lay outside the gene matches. In germline, CDR1 is MNHEY, CDR2 SMNVEV (reference sequence). CDR3 size: 18 residues. Researchers tagged individual cDNA molecules with unique molecular identifiers. TCRdb reprocessed the 5' RACE reads with MiXCR, giving one entry per CDR3 protein. Of around 63,000 distinct CDR3 sequences listed, approximately 6% were seen once; the top ten hold around 3.4%. This clonotype was sampled from an adult who was a healthcare worker with PCR-confirmed SARS-CoV-2 infection or an uninfected control (not recorded which). The chain has TRBV27 and TRBJ2-1, with 11 bases lining up with TRBD2. Specimen: whole blood, collected at baseline. The CDR3, as DNA: TGTGCCAGCAGTTTATTCGAAATAGGGACTAGCGGAACCAATGAGCAGTTCTTC. It encodes CASSLFEIGTSGTNEQFF.